This section outlines one T cell receptor (beta chain) sequence together with its context. The same CDR3 is also encoded by other DNA sequences in this sample. The data belong to a study of shared clonotypes between healthy human individuals. V shed 6 bases and J shed 4 bases, with 16 bases lying between them. Germline V gives CDR1 LNHDA, CDR2 SQIVND (reference sequence). This CDR3 region has 15 residues. TCRdb's copy holds only in-frame clones and misses some; the assay was immunoSEQ multiplex PCR. The top ten clones hold 0.61% of a sample with 1 million to 1.3 million clones, more than 75% of them seen once.

The sample was memory CD4+ T cells from PBMCs. Subset reported: CD45RA-negative fraction. The V call is TRBV19, the J call TRBJ1-5, with a possible D match to TRBD1 (5 bases). This clonotype was obtained from a man aged 18 to 30 in good health. Some clones in this sample may be carry-over from other donors' samples. This chain's CDR3 is CASRRGPGSNQPQHF. Written as DNA, the CDR3 is TGTGCCAGTAGGAGGGGCCCGGGGAGTAATCAGCCCCAGCATTTT. Full variable domain (rest looked up from reference TRBV19 and TRBJ1-5): DGGITQSPKYLFRKEGQNVTLSCEQNLNHDAMYWYRQDPGQGLRLIYYSQIVNDFQKGDIAEGYSVSREKKESFPLTVTSAQKNPTAFYLCASRRGPGSNQPQHFGDGTRLSIL.